A selection of T cell receptor beta chains follows, all from one sample in a study of blood T cell repertoires in COVID-19. Profiling relied on immunoSEQ multiplex PCR, and the TCRdb table lists in-frame clones only, not all of them. The sample carries 200,000 to 300,000 clones, 88% recorded once. The source material was PBMCs or T cells enriched from blood (not recorded which). These receptors were taken from a middle-aged woman who had been exposed to COVID-19. Each CDR3 is given with its conserved first and last residue. A D gene is named only where the DNA matches it firmly. Part of the rows lack a size; the others show once, few, many or a class for expanded clones.

CDR3nt | CDR3aa | j_gene | v_gene | d_gene | abundance
TGTGCCAGCAGTTACATGGGACAGCCCGGGGAGCTGTTTTTT | CASSYMGQPGELFF | TRBJ2-2 | TRBV6-5 | TRBD1 | few
TGTGCCAGCAGCCCCCCCGGTTGGAACACTGAAGCTTTCTTT | CASSPPGWNTEAFF | TRBJ1-1 | TRBV27 | NA | NA
TGTGCCAGCAGCTGGGGGGACAGGGCCTATAATAGTCAAGAGACCCAGTACTTC | CASSWGDRAYNSQETQYF | TRBJ2-5 | TRBV7-2 | TRBD1 | NA
TGTGCCAGCACGTACAGGGCGGGTGGAAACACCATATATTTT | CASTYRAGGNTIYF | TRBJ1-3 | TRBV28 | NA | NA
TGTGCCAGCAGTGATGGGAGGGGGACAGGGGCTCGGCAGCCCCAGCATTTT | CASSDGRGTGARQPQHF | TRBJ1-5 | TRBV25-1 | TRBD1 | NA
TGTGCCAGCAGTTACGGTCCAGGGGGTTATGGCTACACCTTC | CASSYGPGGYGYTF | TRBJ1-2 | TRBV6-5 | TRBD1 | NA
TGTGCCAGCAGCTCTGGCCTCTTGATTGGCAATCAGCCCCAGCATTTT | CASSSGLLIGNQPQHF | TRBJ1-5 | TRBV5-8 | NA | NA
TGTGCCAGCAGATTAGGACAGCATTCTAACTATGGCTACACCTTC | CASRLGQHSNYGYTF | TRBJ1-2 | TRBV2 | NA | NA
TGTGCCAGCAGCTTTGGCGGAGGGGTCTATAATTCACCCCTCCACTTT | CASSFGGGVYNSPLHF | TRBJ1-6 | TRBV7-9 | NA | NA
TGTGCCAGCACCTTTTTTTTTCTTGGGCAGGGAACTAACTATGGCTACACCTTC | CASTFFFLGQGTNYGYTF | TRBJ1-2 | TRBV5-5 | NA | NA
TGTGCCAGCAGCGACAGGGGGGTTCAAGAGACCCAGTACTTC | CASSDRGVQETQYF | TRBJ2-5 | TRBV6-5 | TRBD1 | NA
TGTGCCAGCAGCTTATTTGGTGGGGGGTACACAGATACGCAGTATTTT | CASSLFGGGYTDTQYF | TRBJ2-3 | TRBV7-3 | NA | NA
TGTGCCAGCAGTTCCCCCGGGACAGGGGGTCGCAATCAGCCCCAGCATTTT | CASSSPGTGGRNQPQHF | TRBJ1-5 | TRBV27 | TRBD1 | NA
TGTGCCAGCAGCTTGGCCCCTAGCGGGAAGGCGGAGACCCAGTACTTC | CASSLAPSGKAETQYF | TRBJ2-5 | TRBV5-1 | TRBD2 | NA
TGCGCCAGCAGCCAAGAAGTAGGGCGGGGGGTAGATACGCAGTATTTT | CASSQEVGRGVDTQYF | TRBJ2-3 | TRBV4-3 | TRBD2 | NA
TGTGCCAGCAGACCAAGACAGGGGACCTCTGGCTACACCTTC | CASRPRQGTSGYTF | TRBJ1-2 | TRBV7-9 | TRBD1 | NA
TGTGCCAGCAGCGTATCACCCGGGCAGGGTCAGCCCCAGCATTTT | CASSVSPGQGQPQHF | TRBJ1-5 | TRBV9 | NA | NA
TGTGCCAGTAGTAGATTGCGACAGAATTCCAACTATGGCTACACCTTC | CASSRLRQNSNYGYTF | TRBJ1-2 | TRBV19 | NA | NA
TGTGCCAGCAATGGACTTAGCGGGGCAGATACGCAGTATTTT | CASNGLSGADTQYF | TRBJ2-3 | TRBV6-5 | TRBD2 | NA
TGTGCCAGTAGTTTACAGGGGGGAGAGTACGAGCAGTACTTC | CASSLQGGEYEQYF | TRBJ2-7 | TRBV19 | TRBD1 | NA
TGTGCCAGCAGAACTCAGGGATCCCAAGGATTCACCGGGGAGCTGTTTTTT | CASRTQGSQGFTGELFF | TRBJ2-2 | TRBV13 | NA | NA
TGTGCCAGCAGCTTGGGACGACAGGTTTCCTGGGAGACCCAGTACTTC | CASSLGRQVSWETQYF | TRBJ2-5 | TRBV5-6 | NA | NA
TGTGCCAGCAGCTCCATCGCCGGGGGTAATTCACCCCTCCACTTT | CASSSIAGGNSPLHF | TRBJ1-6 | TRBV7-9 | NA | NA
TGTGCCAGTAGATCGAGCTCTGGAAACACCATATATTTT | CASRSSSGNTIYF | TRBJ1-3 | TRBV19 | NA | NA
TGCAGCGTTGGGACTAGCGGTCACTCCTACAATGAGCAGTTCTTC | CSVGTSGHSYNEQFF | TRBJ2-1 | TRBV29-1 | TRBD2 | NA
TGCGCCAGCAGCCCGACTATTGACGGAGAGAGGCCCCGAGGGCCCCAGCATTTT | CASSPTIDGERPRGPQHF | TRBJ1-5 | TRBV4-1 | NA | NA
TGTGCCTGGAGTGTTTTACAGGGGGGTACTGAAGCTTTCTTT | CAWSVLQGGTEAFF | TRBJ1-1 | TRBV30 | TRBD1 | NA
TGTGCCAGCAGCCCCGGGTCCAGCGGGCCATACAATGAGCAGTTCTTC | CASSPGSSGPYNEQFF | TRBJ2-1 | TRBV7-3 | NA | NA
TGTGCCTGGAGCCCCTCGGGGGGGGCCTACGAGCAGTACTTC | CAWSPSGGAYEQYF | TRBJ2-7 | TRBV30 | TRBD2 | NA
TGCAGCGTTGAAAGCTCTAGAGCGGAGACCCAGTACTTC | CSVESSRAETQYF | TRBJ2-5 | TRBV29-1 | NA | NA
TGTGCCAGCAGCTTGGCCTTCGGGGAAGAAGAAGCCACCTTC | CASSLAFGEEEATF | TRBJ1-2 | TRBV5-4 | NA | many
TGTGCCAGCAGCTCACTAACTAGCGGGGGAGTCCTGGTTAGGAATGAGCAGTTCTTC | CASSSLTSGGVLVRNEQFF | TRBJ2-1 | TRBV11-2 | TRBD2 | NA
TGTGCCAGCAGCTCCGGGACTAGCGGGAGGCTCGCCACAGATACGCAGTATTTT | CASSSGTSGRLATDTQYF | TRBJ2-3 | TRBV7-2 | TRBD2 | NA
TGTGCCAGCAGCTTAGGGGGGCCGAGGGATACGCAGTATTTT | CASSLGGPRDTQYF | TRBJ2-3 | TRBV11-2 | NA | NA
TGTGCCTGGAGTCCCGGACAAGCAACTAATGAAAAACTGTTTTTT | CAWSPGQATNEKLFF | TRBJ1-4 | TRBV30 | NA | once
TGTGCCAGCAGCTCCCGACAGGGCTTACTTGCAACTAATGAAAAACTGTTTTTT | CASSSRQGLLATNEKLFF | TRBJ1-4 | TRBV5-4 | TRBD1 | NA
TGCACCAGCAGCCAAGCCCGGGATTATAACGGCAATGAGCAGTTCTTC | CTSSQARDYNGNEQFF | TRBJ2-1 | TRBV1 | NA | NA
TGTGCCAGCAGTATCACCGGGACATGGAACACTGAAGCTTTCTTT | CASSITGTWNTEAFF | TRBJ1-1 | TRBV6-2/TRBV6-3 | NA | NA
TGTGCCAGCAGCTTAGACAGCTATCAGCCCCAGCATTTT | CASSLDSYQPQHF | TRBJ1-5 | TRBV7-6 | NA | NA
TGTGCCAGTAGTATACTCCTTAATCAGCCCCAGCATTTT | CASSILLNQPQHF | TRBJ1-5 | TRBV19 | NA | NA
TGTGCCAGCAGTTACTCGAGAAGGGGGGGCTATGGCTACACCTTC | CASSYSRRGGYGYTF | TRBJ1-2 | TRBV6-5 | NA | NA
TGTGCCAGCAGCCCCACAGGGGGGAACTATGGCTACACCTTC | CASSPTGGNYGYTF | TRBJ1-2 | TRBV28 | TRBD1 | NA
TGTGCCAGCAGCTCTCAGCCGGGACTAGCGGAGAAAAAGACCCAGTACTTC | CASSSQPGLAEKKTQYF | TRBJ2-5 | TRBV7-8 | TRBD2 | few
TGTGCCAGCAGCTTACAGGGGGTGGTCGCTGAAGCTTTCTTT | CASSLQGVVAEAFF | TRBJ1-1 | TRBV7-9 | TRBD1 | NA
TGTGCCAGCCAGGGGAGAGAAAAACTGTTTTTT | CASQGREKLFF | TRBJ1-4 | TRBV25-1 | NA | few
TGTGCCAGCAGCCAAGGTTCAGCTAACTATGGCTACACCTTC | CASSQGSANYGYTF | TRBJ1-2 | TRBV3-1/TRBV3-2 | NA | NA
TGTGCCAGCAGCAGACTAGCGGGGGGGCCTACCGGGGAGCTGTTTTTT | CASSRLAGGPTGELFF | TRBJ2-2 | TRBV2 | TRBD2 | NA
TGTGCCATCAGGGACAATGGAGAAGAGACCCAGTACTTC | CAIRDNGEETQYF | TRBJ2-5 | TRBV10-3 | NA | NA
TGTGCCAGCAGTGAAGCACTAGCGGGGTACAATGAGCAGTTCTTC | CASSEALAGYNEQFF | TRBJ2-1 | TRBV6-4 | TRBD2 | NA
TGTGCCAGCAGTTTGGGACTACCCGGGGAGCTGTTTTTT | CASSLGLPGELFF | TRBJ2-2 | TRBV28 | TRBD2 | NA
TGTGCCAGCAGCCAGCTAGCCACAGATACGCAGTATTTT | CASSQLATDTQYF | TRBJ2-3 | TRBV14 | NA | NA
TGTGCTAGTGGTTCCCACGGGGGGGCCCTTGAGACCCAGTACTTC | CASGSHGGALETQYF | TRBJ2-5 | TRBV12-5 | TRBD2 | few
TGCGCCAGCAGCCAAGCGGGACAGGGAAGTGAAAAACTGTTTTTT | CASSQAGQGSEKLFF | TRBJ1-4 | TRBV4-3 | TRBD1 | NA
TGTGCCAGCTCACCTTTAACAGGGGCCGGGGGTAATGAGCAGTTCTTC | CASSPLTGAGGNEQFF | TRBJ2-1 | TRBV18 | NA | NA
TGCAGCGTGCGCACAGGGTTGACATACGAGCAGTACTTC | CSVRTGLTYEQYF | TRBJ2-7 | TRBV29-1 | NA | NA
TGTGCCAGCAGCCAGGACAGGGCGGGAACTGAAGCTTTCTTT | CASSQDRAGTEAFF | TRBJ1-1 | TRBV5-1 | TRBD1 | NA
TGTGCCAGCATGAGGGGGTTTGGAAACACCATATATTTT | CASMRGFGNTIYF | TRBJ1-3 | TRBV6-5 | NA | NA
TGTGCCAGCAGCCACGGACCGGGACAGGGGGCAGATACGCAGTATTTT | CASSHGPGQGADTQYF | TRBJ2-3 | TRBV4-2 | TRBD1 | NA
TGCGCCAGCAGCCAAGTAGGGACTGGACGGGGAAATGAGCAGTTCTTC | CASSQVGTGRGNEQFF | TRBJ2-1 | TRBV4-1 | NA | NA
TGTGCCAGCAGCTTCACAGGGGCCTACGAGCAGTACTTC | CASSFTGAYEQYF | TRBJ2-7 | TRBV11-2 | TRBD1 | NA